This T cell receptor (beta chain) was recovered during a study of identical twins (dated by TCRdb to 2015 to 2016). Broadly, across the study: To test whether fetal clonotypes persist, this study deep-sequenced TCR alpha and beta repertoires from monozygotic twins, from unrelated adults of various ages, and from cord blood. Replicate twin experiments were performed at different times using different library preparation protocols to rule out contamination.

Library preparation was by 5' RACE. The instrument given in TCRdb is Illumina HiSeq 2000. Template switching introduced a universal primer binding site; the final cDNA contained a unique molecular identifier, enabling accurate counting of TCR cDNA molecules. Specific primers in the conserved constant-segment region were used to synthesize first-strand cDNA for the TCR alpha and beta chains. Each cDNA library was double barcoded, with a SMART-Mk sample barcode plus Illumina barcodes, to control for contamination. TruSeq adapter sequences, together with Illumina sample barcodes, were added in two successive PCR steps. Sequencing of the TCR alpha and beta cDNA libraries was done on the Illumina HiSeq platform using custom primers. The source study handled its data this way. MiGEC was used to process raw reads and extract unique molecular identifiers, and MiXCR was used to find CDR3 positions. For each individual, recombination models were inferred using an EM algorithm with the repgenHMM and IGoR tools. The analysis of shared clonotypes was done with the tcR package in R, with sharing normalized by the product of cloneset sizes. Out-of-frame nonproductive sequences were analyzed to study raw recombination free of thymic and clonal selection effects. The public reads were reanalyzed by TCRdb: fastp trimming at Q25, MiXCR alignment, in-frame beta chains only. Entries are consolidated by CDR3 protein sequence, retaining the most common genes and DNA. The V and J calls here are based on TCRdb, not the publication. This sample has approximately 470,000 distinct CDR3 sequences in its table, and 14% of those were observed once. Together, the top ten hold approximately 0.52% of the sample.

The junction shows trimming of 8 bases on V and 3 bases on J, and the gene matches do not reach 10 bases of it. Including the terminal cysteine and phenylalanine, the CDR3 comprises 15 residues. The CDR3 DNA has 45 bases and is translated from base 1. Taken from the germline V gene, the CDR1 and CDR2 loops are MNHNS and SASEGT. Every donor was a healthy Caucasian. Three pairs of female monozygotic twins, all aged roughly 18 to 29 years, made up the twin cohort. Positive isolation kits from Invitrogen were used to isolate CD4+ and CD8+ T cell populations. The paper's findings and limits, for the study overall: Zero-insertion analyses could be partly confounded by invariant T cells such as MAIT and iNKT, though diverse VJ usage argued against such confounding for most clonotypes. Abundant cord blood beta clonotypes carried fewer insertions; young adult naive repertoires showed a weaker similar trend, while memory repertoires showed none. In monozygotic twins, recombination models systematically underestimated out-of-frame TCR alpha sharing, but the models matched the sharing seen between unrelated individuals. Excess twin sharing in beta out-of-frame sequences was weaker because fewer shared sequences lowered the signal-to-noise ratio. Compared with coincidental sharing between unrelated individuals, an excess of low generation-probability sequences was observed among out-of-frame TCR alpha sequences shared between twins. Because the same donors could not be followed over many years, the conclusions depended on cross-sectional statistical analysis.

This clonotype was recorded a few times. Its antigen is still unknown. No much larger clone exists at a distance of one base, and base qualities are not known. The same sample was also used in a study of yellow fever vaccine responses in identical twins. Per that second paper: The T cell response to vaccination in identical twins was reported by the authors to appear partly convergent and partly personalized. In identical twins, the study followed T cell clones that responded to the vaccine with precision.

The sequence came from a woman aged 18 to 35 in good health. The sequenced material came from CD4+ T cells sorted from blood. The chain links TRBV6-1 with TRBJ2-7, with TRBD1 matching 10 junction bases. CDR3 region: CASSPSGTGDYEQYF. Here is the DNA: TGTGCCAGCTCCCCTTCCGGGACAGGGGACTACGAGCAGTACTTC.